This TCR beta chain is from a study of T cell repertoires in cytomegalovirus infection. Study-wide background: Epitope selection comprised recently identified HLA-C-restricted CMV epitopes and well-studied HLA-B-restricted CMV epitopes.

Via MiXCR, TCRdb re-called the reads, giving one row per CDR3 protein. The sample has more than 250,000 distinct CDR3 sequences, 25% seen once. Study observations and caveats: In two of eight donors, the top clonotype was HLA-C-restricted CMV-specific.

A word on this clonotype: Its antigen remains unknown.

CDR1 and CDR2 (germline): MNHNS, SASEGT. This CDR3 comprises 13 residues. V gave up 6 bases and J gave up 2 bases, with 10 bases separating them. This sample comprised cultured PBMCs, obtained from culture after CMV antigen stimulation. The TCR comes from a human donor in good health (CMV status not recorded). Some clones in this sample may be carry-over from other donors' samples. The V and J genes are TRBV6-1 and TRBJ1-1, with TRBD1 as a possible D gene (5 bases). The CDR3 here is CASRRQHNTEAFF. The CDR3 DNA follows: TGTGCCAGCAGACGACAGCACAACACTGAAGCTTTCTTT.